Following are 32 T cell receptor beta chains from one sample sequenced in a study of T cells in Graves' hyperthyroidism and ophthalmopathy. Amplification of TCR beta CDR3 regions used RNA as the template. With the HTBI primer set, the TCR CDR3 went through a first round of RT-PCR. TCRdb processed the multiplex PCR reads anew with MiXCR; each CDR3 protein has one entry. The repertoire holds over 500,000 distinct CDR3 sequences, with approximately 14% as singletons. Input material: blood. The receptors derive from a woman in her 40s with Graves' hyperthyroidism.

The sample holds many counts of this clonotype. This sequence joins TRBV7-3 and TRBJ2-2, with TRBD2 matching 11 bases. With V trimmed by 5 bases and J by 7 bases, 9 bases remained unmatched. Germline V lookup: CDR1 SGHTA, CDR2 FQGTGA. The CDR3 runs to 16 residues. The CDR3, as DNA: TGTGCCAGCAGCCAGCCAGGGACTAGCGGCGGCGGGGAGCTGTTTTTT. Amino acids: CASSQPGTSGGGELFF.

This clonotype has at least ten counts. The rearrangement links TRBV20-1 to TRBJ2-1; 11 nucleotides match TRBD2. Looked up from germline, CDR1 is DFQATT and CDR2 is SNEGSKA (reference sequence). Germline trimming cut 1 base from V and 4 bases from J; bases unmatched to any gene: 3. The CDR3 sequence is 15 residues long. CDR3 nucleotide sequence: TGCAGTGCTAGAGGGGGGACTAGCGGTTACAATGAGCAGTTCTTC. Its translation is CSARGGTSGYNEQFF.

The table lists this clonotype with many counts. V and J are TRBV7-2 and TRBJ2-5; D gene uncertain. CDR3 length: 14 residues. From germline, CDR1 is SGHTA and CDR2 FQGNSA. Trimming left V 5 bases short and J 5 bases short, with 15 bases between. The CDR3 sequence is CASSQTVARETQYF. In nucleotides, the CDR3 is TGTGCCAGCAGCCAAACGGTGGCCCGGGAGACCCAGTACTTC.

This clonotype was recorded at least ten times. This rearrangement joins TRBV18 to TRBJ1-4; TRBD1 is a possible D gene (6 bases). The germline V gene has CDR1 KGHSH and CDR2 LQKENI. V was trimmed by 1 base and J by 1 base, leaving 10 bases between them. The CDR3 has 16 amino acids. CDR3 sequence reads: CASSPRGPGTNEKLFF. In nucleotides, the CDR3 is TGTGCCAGCTCACCACGGGGGCCTGGAACTAATGAAAAACTGTTTTTT.

There are a few counts of this clonotype. The V gene is TRBV30, the J gene TRBJ1-5, with D tentatively TRBD1 (6 bases). The CDR3 length is 15 residues. V was clipped by 3 bases and J by 4 bases, with 16 bases between them. Germline CDR1 and CDR2: GTSNPN and SVGIG (reference sequence). CDR3 loop: CAWSWGGPLNQPQHF. The CDR3 DNA is TGTGCCTGGAGCTGGGGGGGGCCCTTAAATCAGCCCCAGCATTTT.

This clonotype occurred many times. The genes are TRBV5-5 and TRBJ2-7; unclear D gene. CDR1 is SGHKS and CDR2 is YYEKEE in the germline V gene (reference sequence). V gave up 0 bases and J gave up 6 bases, with 19 bases separating them. There are 16 residues in the CDR3. CDR3 sequence reads: CASSLGIRTSSGEQYF. CDR3 DNA: TGTGCCAGCAGCTTGGGTATTCGGACCTCCAGTGGCGAGCAGTACTTC.

The rearrangement uses TRBV19 and TRBJ1-5, with a weak D call TRBD1 (6 bases). This CDR3 has 14 residues. V was cut by 7 bases and J by 5 bases, with 15 bases left in between. Germline V gene sequence: CDR1 LNHDA, CDR2 SQIVND (reference sequence). In nucleotides, the CDR3 is TGTGCCAGTACCTCGACAGGTATGCATCAGCCCCAGCATTTT. Amino acids: CASTSTGMHQPQHF. Together with reference TRBV19 and TRBJ1-5, the CDR3 gives the full variable domain: DGGITQSPKYLFRKEGQNVTLSCEQNLNHDAMYWYRQDPGQGLRLIYYSQIVNDFQKGDIAEGYSVSREKKESFPLTVTSAQKNPTAFYLCASTSTGMHQPQHFGDGTRLSIL.

The table lists this clonotype with many counts. V usage is TRBV6-1 and J usage is TRBJ2-5; 14 bases match TRBD2. Trimming removed 2 bases from V and 3 bases from J; junction bases left unmatched: 5. Germline CDR1 reads MNHNS; CDR2 reads SASEGT. This CDR3 has 17 amino acids. The CDR3 region has the DNA TGTGCCAGCAGTGAACCGGGACTAGCGGGAGTTAAAGAGACCCAGTACTTC. Its protein is CASSEPGLAGVKETQYF.

This clonotype was counted only a few times. This rearrangement joins TRBV20-1 to TRBJ1-6; tentative D call: TRBD1 (6 bases). The germline V and J ends were trimmed by 6 bases and 7 bases, with 19 bases remaining between them. The V gene's germline CDR1 is DFQATT and CDR2 SNEGSKA (reference sequence). The CDR3 contains 15 residues. The CDR3 nucleotides read TGCAGTGCCCCAATCGGGGGGGGCTTGAATTCACCCCTCCACTTT. Translating gives CSAPIGGGLNSPLHF.

The chain has TRBV10-3 and TRBJ2-3; 11 bases are a match to TRBD2. V lost 2 bases to trimming and J lost 3 bases; unmatched junction nucleotides: 4. CDR1 is ENHRY and CDR2 is SYGVKD in the germline V gene. The CDR3 runs 16 residues. CDR3 region: CAISEPGTSGTDTQYF. CDR3 sequence (DNA): TGTGCCATCAGTGAGCCGGGGACTAGCGGAACAGATACGCAGTATTTT.

At least ten counts were recorded for this clonotype. The chain joins TRBV6-1 to TRBJ2-1; 8 bases align to TRBD1. This CDR3 region has 14 residues. The germline V gene has CDR1 MNHNS and CDR2 SASEGT. V shed 8 bases and J 3 bases; nucleotides not matched to a gene: 6. The CDR3 DNA reads TGTGCCAGCGGCCGGGACAGGAGCTACAATGAGCAGTTCTTC. Translating gives CASGRDRSYNEQFF.

This clonotype occurred a few times. This chain connects TRBV28 to TRBJ2-5; D possibly corresponds to TRBD2 (6 bases). The CDR3 has 13 amino acids. V lost 9 bases and J lost 5, with 16 bases in between. Per the germline V gene, CDR1 is MDHEN and CDR2 is SYDVKM. The CDR3 loop reads CASLRGIGETQYF. The CDR3 DNA sequence: TGTGCCAGTTTACGGGGGATAGGGGAGACCCAGTACTTC.

Note on this clonotype: This may come from a read error, since a much larger clone is one base off. V is TRBV18 and J is TRBJ1-1, with a possible D match to TRBD1 (6 bases). The CDR3 loop spans 16 amino acids. Germline loops: CDR1 KGHSH, CDR2 LQKENI. This chain's CDR3 is CPSSPQWGHKNTEAFF. CDR3 sequence (DNA): TGTCCCAGCTCACCACAGTGGGGACACAAGAACACTGAAGCTTTCTTT.

This clonotype was found many times. This chain connects TRBV12-3 or TRBV12-4 to TRBJ2-3, with 15 bases identical to TRBD2. The CDR3 consists of 17 residues. J gave up 4 bases and V 2 bases, and 4 bases lay outside the gene matches. CDR3 DNA sequence: TGTGCCAGCAGTTTAAGGACTAGCGGGAGGGAAGCAGATACGCAGTATTTT. The encoded protein is CASSLRTSGREADTQYF.

This clonotype was detected many times. This sequence joins TRBV5-6 and TRBJ2-7; the match to TRBD1 covers 9 bases. CDR1 is SGHDT, CDR2 YYEEEE, per germline. This CDR3 has 16 residues. The trim removed 5 bases at V and 2 bases at J, leaving 11 bases unmatched. The CDR3 loop is CASSPLRTGAPYEQYF. DNA for the CDR3: TGTGCCAGCAGTCCCCTGCGGACAGGGGCTCCCTACGAGCAGTACTTC.

The chain carries TRBV29-1 and TRBJ2-5, with D perhaps TRBD2 (7 bases). The germline V gene encodes CDR1 SQVTM and CDR2 ANQGSEA. Trimming stripped 6 bases from V and 2 bases from J, with 22 bases between. The CDR3 length is 16 residues. Written as DNA, the CDR3 is TGCAGCGTCATGAATGAGTGGGGGGGCCGACAAGAGACCCAGTACTTC. Translated: CSVMNEWGGRQETQYF.

The V gene is TRBV20-1, the J gene TRBJ2-7; no reliable D call. CDR1 and CDR2 (germline): DFQATT, SNEGSKA (reference sequence). The CDR3 is made up of 13 amino acids. Between the trimmed V and J ends, which lost 0 bases and 5 bases, there was a span of 11 bases. As DNA, the CDR3 is TGCAGTGCTAGAGATCTTCCAATCCACGAGCAGTACTTC. Encoded protein: CSARDLPIHEQYF.

This clonotype was found a few times. The chain employs TRBV27 and TRBJ2-1; D is perhaps TRBD1 (6 bases). V lost 8 bases and J 9 bases, leaving 17 bases between the germline ends. The CDR3 totals 13 residues. The germline CDR1 and CDR2 sequences are MNHEY and SMNVEV (reference sequence). CDR3 amino acids: CASRSQGRFEQFF. The CDR3 coding sequence is TGTGCCAGCCGATCCCAGGGGAGATTTGAGCAGTTCTTC.

This clonotype was recorded many times. V gene TRBV18 combines with J gene TRBJ2-7; TRBD2 aligns across 12 bases. The ends lost 3 bases at V and 6 bases at J; junction bases unmatched: 3. The CDR3 is 14 residues long. CDR1 is KGHSH and CDR2 is LQKENI in the germline V gene. The CDR3 protein is CASSPGLAGIEQYF. Written as DNA, the CDR3 is TGTGCCAGCTCACCGGGACTAGCGGGCATCGAGCAGTACTTC.

This clonotype showed up just a few times. V and J are TRBV7-9 and TRBJ2-1; 7 bases match TRBD2. The trim removed 4 bases at V and 5 bases at J, leaving 8 bases unmatched. The germline CDR1 and CDR2 sequences are SEHNR and FQNEAQ (reference sequence). CDR3 length: 15 amino acids. The chain's CDR3 is CASSSERDPNNEQFF. The CDR3 DNA reads TGTGCCAGCAGCTCCGAGCGGGACCCAAACAATGAGCAGTTCTTC.

The table lists this clonotype with a few counts. J is TRBJ2-1 and V is TRBV25-1; D ambiguous. Trimming stripped 4 bases from V and 9 bases from J, with 10 bases between. Looked up from germline, CDR1 is MGHDK and CDR2 is SYGVNS. The CDR3 contains 12 residues. The CDR3 reads CASSVSLSEQFF. The CDR3 DNA is TGTGCCAGCAGTGTTTCCCTCAGTGAGCAGTTCTTC.

This clonotype was observed at least ten times. The gene calls are TRBV7-9 and TRBJ1-1; 7 bases agree with TRBD1. The trim removed 4 bases at V and 2 bases at J, leaving 4 bases unmatched. CDR1 and CDR2 from the germline V gene are SEHNR and FQNEAQ (reference sequence). This CDR3 contains 14 residues. CDR3 region: CASSWDSPNTEAFF. As DNA, the CDR3 is TGTGCCAGCAGCTGGGACAGTCCTAACACTGAAGCTTTCTTT.

The J gene is TRBJ2-2, the V gene TRBV28; TRBD1 matches at 9 bases. J lost 5 bases, V lost 11 bases, and 6 bases had no gene match. In germline, CDR1 is MDHEN, CDR2 SYDVKM. The CDR3 totals 13 residues. The CDR3 DNA follows: TGTGCCGGACAACAGGGGGCAACCGGGGAGCTGTTTTTT. It codes for CAGQQGATGELFF.

With regard to this clonotype: One end of the junction does not line up with germline, which may come from a read error. The J gene is TRBJ2-2, the V gene TRBV27; TRBD1 aligns across 11 bases. This CDR3 is 19 amino acids long. The V gene's germline CDR1 is MNHEY and CDR2 SMNVEV (reference sequence). The CDR3: CASSRGLDRGLSNTGELLF. The CDR3 DNA reads TGTGCCAGCAGTAGAGGCCTGGACAGGGGGCTTTCGAACACCGGGGAGCTGCTTTTT.

For this clonotype: A much larger clone lies one base from this, so it may be a read error. J is TRBJ2-1 and V is TRBV2, with D possibly matching TRBD2 (5 bases). Deletions cut 5 bases from V and 6 bases from J, with 20 bases between. Germline V gene lookup returns CDR1 SNHLY and CDR2 FYNNEI. This CDR3 is built from 16 residues. CDR3 coding DNA: TGTGCCAGCAGTATTCAGTGGGGAGTACTTTCCAATGAGCAGTTCTTC. This codes for CASSIQWGVLSNEQFF.

This chain joins TRBV15 and TRBJ1-5, with a possible D match to TRBD1 (5 bases). Trimming removed 4 bases at V and 4 bases at J, with 11 bases between. The CDR3 spans 14 residues. Germline V CDR1 and CDR2: LNHNV, YYDKDF (reference sequence). CDR3: CATSKRQTNQPQHF. DNA for the CDR3: TGTGCCACCAGCAAACGACAGACGAATCAGCCCCAGCATTTT.

This clonotype appeared many times. This chain uses TRBV5-1 with TRBJ2-3; unclear D gene. The CDR3 runs 18 residues. Trimming pared 0 bases from V and 0 bases from J, leaving 17 bases between. Germline CDR1 is SGHRS and CDR2 is YFSETQ. This chain's CDR3 is CASSLGTGIRTSTDTQYF. CDR3 DNA: TGCGCCAGCAGCTTGGGAACCGGCATCCGAACTAGCACAGATACGCAGTATTTT.

This clonotype was detected only a few times. The chain is built from TRBV29-1 and TRBJ1-2; a weak D match, TRBD1 (6 bases). Between the trimmed V and J ends, which lost 7 bases and 2 bases, there was a span of 11 bases. This CDR3 has 12 residues. Germline V gene sequence: CDR1 SQVTM, CDR2 ANQGSEA. The CDR3 loop is CSAGQRNYGYTF. The CDR3 region has the DNA TGCAGCGCCGGACAGAGGAACTATGGCTACACCTTC.

Details on this clonotype: This may stem from a read error, because a much larger clone lies one nucleotide away. The rearrangement joins TRBV24-1 to TRBJ2-5, with a tentative D call TRBD2 (5 bases). The germline V gene has CDR1 KGHDR and CDR2 SFDVKD. The length of the CDR3 is 14 residues. The chain's CDR3 is CTTSETGIKETQYF. The CDR3 bases are TGTACCACCAGTGAAACCGGGATTAAAGAGACCCAGTACTTC.

This clonotype occurred a few times. V and J are TRBV6-5 and TRBJ1-6; D is ambiguous. Trimming took off 4 bases at V and 0 bases at J, with 10 bases between the two ends. Germline-derived CDR1 and CDR2 are MNHEY and SVGAGI. The CDR3 spans 16 residues. The CDR3 DNA reads as TGTGCCAGCAGTTTCTTACAGAGCTCCTATAATTCACCCCTCCACTTT. Its translation is CASSFLQSSYNSPLHF.

The gene calls are TRBV4-2 and TRBJ1-4; no reliable D call. Germline CDR1 reads LGHNA; CDR2 reads YNFKEQ. The CDR3 loop spans 14 amino acids. The germline V and J ends were trimmed by 1 base and 4 bases, with 7 bases remaining between them. The CDR3 protein is CASSQVWGNEKLFF. In DNA, the CDR3 is TGTGCCAGCAGCCAAGTTTGGGGTAATGAAAAACTGTTTTTT.

This clonotype has ten or more counts. V usage is TRBV11-3 and J usage is TRBJ2-2; D not resolved. The CDR3 sequence is 12 residues long. V lost 5 bases, J lost 7 bases, and 8 bases lay in between. CDR1 SGHNT and CDR2 YENEEA come from the germline V gene. The CDR3 sequence: CASSRYGGELFF. As DNA, the CDR3 is TGTGCCAGCAGCCGCTACGGCGGGGAGCTGTTTTTT.